One sample yielded the 4 T cell receptor beta chains listed below, sequenced in a study of cytomegalovirus exposure and HLA in healthy donors. 13 Jbeta primers and 60 Vbeta primers were used for the PCR. Measured with immunoSEQ multiplex PCR; TCRdb has only the in-frame clones, and not every one. The table lists around 150,000 clones, just over 75% of them singletons. The sample taken for sequencing was PBMCs. These receptors were obtained from a woman in her forties in good health and CMV-seronegative.

The J gene is TRBJ2-6, the V gene TRBV19; 8 nucleotides match TRBD1. The CDR3 consists of 19 residues. Trimming took 3 bases from V and 4 from J; bases not matched to a gene: 14. The germline gives CDR1 LNHDA, CDR2 SQIVND (reference sequence). The CDR3 loop is CASSIPSTGVLWGANVLTF. CDR3 coding DNA: TGTGCCAGTAGTATCCCCTCGACAGGGGTTCTCTGGGGGGCCAACGTCCTGACTTTC.

The genes are TRBV21-1 and TRBJ2-3; TRBD1, the table's D call, was not compared with the DNA. TRBV21-1 is labeled a pseudogene. The CDR3 length is 14 residues. In nucleotides, the CDR3 is TGTGCCAGCAGCAAAGGGACAGATCAACTGGTAGGATATTTT. This translates into CASSKGTDQLVGYF.

The chain is built from TRBV5-1 and TRBJ2-5; 9 nucleotides align to TRBD1. Germline CDR1 reads SGHRS; CDR2 reads YFSETQ. The CDR3 contains 15 residues. V was clipped by 4 bases and J by 5 bases; unmatched bases: 9. The CDR3 DNA follows: TGCGCCAGCAGCAGGCAGGGACAGGGTAGCGAGACCCAGTACTTC. It encodes CASSRQGQGSETQYF.

This clone was observed a few times. The rearrangement links TRBV4-2 to TRBJ1-1, with unresolved D. CDR1 and CDR2 (germline): LGHNA, YNFKEQ. V dropped 1 base and J dropped 3 bases, with 15 bases sitting between them. The CDR3 is 16 amino acids. The CDR3 DNA reads as TGTGCCAGCAGCCAAGGCCTCATGGACGGGGACACTGAAGCTTTCTTT. Protein sequence: CASSQGLMDGDTEAFF.